Here is one T cell receptor (beta chain) with its context. Its target is not known. The sample originates from a study of T cell repertoires in aging, cancer and after chemotherapy. Study-wide context: Patients with chronic lymphocytic leukemia were sampled before and after fludarabine- or bendamustine-based chemotherapy. The whole study produced a dataset of several million TCR reads.

The template was genomic DNA from peripheral blood, not RNA. Looked up from germline, CDR1 is DFQATT and CDR2 is SNEGSKA (reference sequence). Deletions cut 3 bases from V and 4 bases from J, with 10 bases between. The CDR3 has 12 amino acids. Rearranged V-D-J TRB sequences were amplified with a mixed TRB-A/B primer pool. TCRdb re-derived calls from the multiplex PCR reads in MiXCR, one entry per CDR3 protein. The data show about 6,200 distinct CDR3 sequences, 25% to 35% seen once. Study results and limitations: Compared with age-matched healthy donors, untreated hematological or solid cancer patients showed higher blood TCR clonality.

The V call is TRBV20-1, the J call TRBJ2-7; D is unresolved. The clonotype comes from a human donor with a blood cancer. The specimen was blood. CDR3 nucleotide sequence: TGCAGTGCTAGGGTCGTGTGGTACGAGCAGTACTTC. Translating it yields CSARVVWYEQYF.